This T cell receptor beta chain was retrieved from a study of blood T cell repertoires in COVID-19. At the level of the study: T cells, B-cell-depleted T cells, or PBMCs provided the cDNA or gDNA that served as material.

In germline, CDR1 is MGHDK, CDR2 SYGVNS. Trimming left V 1 base short and J 7 bases short, with 17 bases between. The CDR3 has 15 residues. This table comes from immunoSEQ multiplex PCR, and its TCRdb copy is limited to in-frame clones, with some not included. Of under 150,000 clones in the sample, roughly 79% were seen once. This clonotype was sampled from an older woman with active or convalescent COVID-19. The chain uses TRBV25-1 and TRBJ2-7; TRBD2 is a possible D gene (6 bases). The sample comprised peripheral blood. The CDR3 here is CASSESLAGRVEQYF. CDR3 sequence (DNA): TGTGCCAGCAGTGAATCACTAGCCGGTCGGGTTGAGCAGTACTTC.